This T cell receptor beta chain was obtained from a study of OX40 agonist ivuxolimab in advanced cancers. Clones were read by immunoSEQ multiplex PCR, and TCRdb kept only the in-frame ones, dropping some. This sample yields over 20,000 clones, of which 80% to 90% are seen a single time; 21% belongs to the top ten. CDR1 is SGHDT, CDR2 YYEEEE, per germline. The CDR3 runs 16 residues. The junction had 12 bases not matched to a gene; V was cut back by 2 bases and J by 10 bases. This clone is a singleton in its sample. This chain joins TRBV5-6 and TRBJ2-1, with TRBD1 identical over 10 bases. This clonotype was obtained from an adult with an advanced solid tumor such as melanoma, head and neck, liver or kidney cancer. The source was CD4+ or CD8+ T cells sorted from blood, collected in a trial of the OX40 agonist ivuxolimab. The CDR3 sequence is CASSLTGTGASREQFF. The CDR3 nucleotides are TGTGCCAGCAGCTTAACCGGGACAGGGGCCTCGAGGGAGCAGTTCTTC.